The 6 T cell receptor beta chains listed next were all sequenced from one sample in a study of breast tumors, draining lymph nodes, adjacent tissues. One entry per CDR3 protein, called by TCRdb with MiXCR from the multiplex PCR reads. Among approximately 280,000 distinct CDR3 sequences listed, over 25% were seen once. Axillary draining lymph nodes of breast cancer patients supplied the node samples. The sample was axillary lymph node tissue. The receptor set was obtained from a female donor with breast cancer. Some clones in this sample may be carry-over from other donors' samples.

The chain joins TRBV2 to TRBJ2-3; D tentatively reads TRBD1 or TRBD2 (5 bases each). The germline V gene encodes CDR1 SNHLY and CDR2 FYNNEI. V gave up 1 base and J gave up 4 bases, with 9 bases separating them. The CDR3 length is 14 residues. CDR3 region: CASSEGDQPDTQYF. DNA for the CDR3: TGTGCCAGCAGTGAAGGGGACCAACCAGATACGCAGTATTTT.

This clonotype came up many times. The rearrangement joins TRBV11-2 to TRBJ2-5; D remains ambiguous. Germline V gives CDR1 SGHAT, CDR2 FQNNGV. The CDR3 is 18 amino acids. The germline V and J ends were trimmed by 2 bases and 7 bases, with 26 bases remaining between them. This CDR3 reads CASSLRAQRSLWGGTQYF. Written as DNA, the CDR3 is TGTGCCAGCAGCTTAAGGGCTCAGAGGAGCCTGTGGGGTGGGACCCAGTACTTC.

For this clonotype: A much larger clone sits a single nucleotide away, making a read error possible. The chain couples TRBV5-1 to TRBJ2-1, with TRBD2 identical over 10 bases. Germline CDR1 reads SGHRS; CDR2 reads YFSETQ. The CDR3 spans 16 residues. CDR3: CASSLLAGVAGNEQLF. In nucleotides, the CDR3 is TGCGCCAGCAGCCTTCTAGCGGGAGTGGCGGGAAATGAGCAGCTCTTC.

Turning to this clonotype: One end of the junction is discordant with germline, which a read error may explain. This chain joins TRBV9 and TRBJ1-2; no definite D call. Germline-derived CDR1 and CDR2 are SGDLS and YYNGEE. The CDR3 extends over 15 amino acids. The DNA of the CDR3 is TGTGCCAGCAGCGTTGACACCTACGGAGGAGAAGGCTCCACCTTC. Translation gives CASSVDTYGGEGSTF.

This clonotype was recorded many times. The CDR3 DNA sequence: TGCAGTGCAACGGACAGGGGTTATTCACCCCTCCACTTT. This gives the protein CSATDRGYSPLHF. The chain joins TRBV20-1 to TRBJ1-6, with 9 bases that match TRBD1. The CDR3 runs 13 residues. V shed 6 bases and J 8 bases; nucleotides not matched to a gene: 5. Germline lookup yields CDR1 DFQATT and CDR2 SNEGSKA (reference sequence).

Turning to this clonotype: A much larger clone is a single base away; this may be a read error. The CDR3 ends on some other residue instead of the conserved phenylalanine or tryptophan, so this is likely a read error. CDR3 in DNA: TGTGCCAGCAGCAAAGGGGATTTATATGGCTACACCCTC. Amino acids: CASSKGDLYGYTL. V gene TRBV5-6 combines with J gene TRBJ1-2; perhaps TRBD1 as D (5 bases). The V end lost 4 bases, the J end lost 5 bases, and 12 bases lay between the germline ends. The germline V gene has CDR1 SGHDT and CDR2 YYEEEE. The CDR3 loop spans 13 amino acids.